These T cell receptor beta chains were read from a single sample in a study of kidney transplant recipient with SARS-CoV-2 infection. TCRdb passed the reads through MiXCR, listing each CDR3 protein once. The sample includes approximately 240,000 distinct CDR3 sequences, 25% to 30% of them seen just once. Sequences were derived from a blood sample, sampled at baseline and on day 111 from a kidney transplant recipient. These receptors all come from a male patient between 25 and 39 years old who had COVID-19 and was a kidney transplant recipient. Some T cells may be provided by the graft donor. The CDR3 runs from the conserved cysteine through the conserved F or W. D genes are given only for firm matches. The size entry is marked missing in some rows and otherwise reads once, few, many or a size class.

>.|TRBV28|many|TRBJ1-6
TGTGCCAGCAGTTTACTGGGGGGAGGTTCACCCCTCCACTTT
CASSLLGGGSPLHF
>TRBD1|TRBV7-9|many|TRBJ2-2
TGTGCCAGCAGCGTCCGGGACAGGGTAATCGGGGAGCTGTTTTTT
CASSVRDRVIGELFF
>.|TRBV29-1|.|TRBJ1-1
TGCAGCGTTGATCAGGGGAGGTTTGCCACTGAAGCTTTCTTT
CSVDQGRFATEAFF
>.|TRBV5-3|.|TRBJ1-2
TGTGCCAGAGCCAACGAAGTGGCGAGAAAGACCTATGGCTACACCTTC
CARANEVARKTYGYTF
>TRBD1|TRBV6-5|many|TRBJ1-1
TGTGCCAGCAGCCGGGACAGGGTACACACTGAAGCTTTCTTT
CASSRDRVHTEAFF
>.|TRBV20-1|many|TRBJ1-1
TGCAGTGCTAGAGATGGGTCCGACTACACTGAAGCTTTCTTT
CSARDGSDYTEAFF
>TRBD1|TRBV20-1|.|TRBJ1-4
TGCAGTGCTTCCGGGACAGGGTTTGAAAAACTGTTTTTT
CSASGTGFEKLFF
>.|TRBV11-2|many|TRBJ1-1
TGTGCCAGCAGCTTTAACGGGGACACTGAAGCTTTCTTT
CASSFNGDTEAFF
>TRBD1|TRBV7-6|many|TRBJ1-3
TGTGCCAGCAGCACGGACAGGGGCCCTGGAAACACCATATATTTT
CASSTDRGPGNTIYF
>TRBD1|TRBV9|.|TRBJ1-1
TGTGCCAGCAGCCCCTGGACAGGAGAGAACACTGAAGCTTTCTTT
CASSPWTGENTEAFF
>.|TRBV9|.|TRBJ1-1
TGTGCCAGCAGCGAGACAGGAGCGACGAACACTGAAGCTTTCTTT
CASSETGATNTEAFF
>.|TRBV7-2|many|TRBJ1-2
TGTGCCAGCAGCTTAATTGGGGCAGCTCAATCTCGTGGCTACACCTTC
CASSLIGAAQSRGYTF
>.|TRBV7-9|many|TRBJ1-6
TGTGCCAGCAGCCCCGCCGGGGGTGGTAATTCACCCCTCCACTTT
CASSPAGGGNSPLHF
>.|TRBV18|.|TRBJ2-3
TGTGCCAGCTCACCACCGGTGGGCAGCACAGATACGCAGTATTTT
CASSPPVGSTDTQYF
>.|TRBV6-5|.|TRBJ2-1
TGTGCCAGCATGCGCAGGGAACTAAGGGCTCGGAGGAGTGAGCAGTTCTTC
CASMRRELRARRSEQFF
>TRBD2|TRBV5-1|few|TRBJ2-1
TGCGCCAGTACGCTAGCGGGAGGGGTTTACAATGAGCAGTTCTTC
CASTLAGGVYNEQFF
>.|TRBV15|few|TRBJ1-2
TGTGCCACCAGCCAAGGTGTAAGGTGTGGAAAGACCTATGGCTACACCTTC
CATSQGVRCGKTYGYTF
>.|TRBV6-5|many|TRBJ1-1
TGTGCCAGCAGTGTCGCCTGGATGAACACTGAAGCTTTCTTT
CASSVAWMNTEAFF
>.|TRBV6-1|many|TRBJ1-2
TGTGCCAGCAGTGTTCCTGAGGAATGTAGAAAGACCTATGGCTACACCTTC
CASSVPEECRKTYGYTF
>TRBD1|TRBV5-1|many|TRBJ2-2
TGCGCCAGCAGCTTGGATGGGCAGGGGGACACCGGGGAGCTGTTTTTT
CASSLDGQGDTGELFF